This T cell receptor (beta chain) derives from a study of T cell repertoires in aging, cancer and after chemotherapy. On the study more broadly: Donors were grouped into six age bands spanning 30 or younger through 70 or older. Patients with glioblastoma brain tumors were sampled before and after temozolomide-based therapy.

Rearranged V-D-J TRB sequences were amplified with a mixed TRB-A/B primer pool. TCRdb independently ran MiXCR on the multiplex PCR reads; one entry per CDR3 protein. Of thousands of distinct CDR3 sequences in the sample, less than 65% are singletons; the top ten hold around 3.8%. This CDR3 has 14 amino acids. Trimming took off 1 base at V and 4 bases at J, with 10 bases between the two ends. Amplification of TCR beta used genomic DNA extracted from peripheral blood. Sequencing input: blood. The sequence was obtained from a human donor with a solid tumor. The rearrangement joins TRBV12-3 or TRBV12-4 to TRBJ1-2, with unresolved D. In DNA, the CDR3 is TGTGCCAGCAGTTTAGGACACGACTTCTATGGCTACACCTTC. Translated, it gives CASSLGHDFYGYTF.